The next 9 T cell receptor beta chains were all read from a single sample in a study of T cell responses to AZD1222 COVID-19 vaccine. Measured with immunoSEQ multiplex PCR; TCRdb has only the in-frame clones, and not every one. Here the sample spans about 63,000 clones, about 80% being singletons. The sequencing used peripheral blood, collected 28 days after the second AZD1222 dose. These TCRs come from an adult who received the AZD1222 COVID-19 vaccine.

V is TRBV19 and J is TRBJ2-7; 10 bases are shared with TRBD1. The germline CDR1 and CDR2 sequences are LNHDA and SQIVND (reference sequence). J gave up 7 bases and V 3 bases, and 6 bases lay outside the gene matches. The CDR3 sequence is 14 residues long. CDR3 sequence reads: CASSIGGTGVEQYF. As DNA, the CDR3 is TGTGCCAGTAGTATCGGGGGGACAGGGGTAGAGCAGTACTTC.

The chain uses TRBV28 and TRBJ1-2, with 7 bases aligning to TRBD1. Germline V lookup: CDR1 MDHEN, CDR2 SYDVKM. J gave up 4 bases and V 4 bases, and 6 bases lay outside the gene matches. This CDR3 region has 14 residues. In DNA, the CDR3 is TGTGCCAGCAGTTCGGGACAGTACTCCTATGGCTACACCTTC. It specifies CASSSGQYSYGYTF.

This rearrangement joins TRBV7-8 to TRBJ2-5; D might be TRBD1 (6 bases). This CDR3 has 18 amino acids. The germline V gene has CDR1 SGHVS and CDR2 FQNEAQ. V lost 6 bases and J 4 bases, leaving 27 bases between the germline ends. The CDR3 is CASSLPQGVRAPRETQYF. DNA of the CDR3: TGTGCCAGCAGTTTACCACAGGGTGTGAGGGCCCCACGAGAGACCCAGTACTTC.

The chain couples TRBV2 to TRBJ1-3; TRBD1 matches 7 bases. This CDR3 has 16 amino acids. Per the germline V gene, CDR1 is SNHLY and CDR2 is FYNNEI. The ends lost 6 bases at V and 1 base at J; junction bases unmatched: 9. The CDR3 DNA is TGTGCCAGCAGAGCCGGGACAGCCAGTTCTGGAAACACCATATATTTT. It translates to CASRAGTASSGNTIYF.

The rearrangement links TRBV5-1 to TRBJ1-2, with TRBD1 as a possible D gene (6 bases). This CDR3 is built from 15 residues. Trimming shortened V by 0 bases and J by 2 bases, and 11 bases separated the two germline ends. The germline gives CDR1 SGHRS, CDR2 YFSETQ. Here the CDR3 DNA reads TGCGCCAGCAGCTTGGGCCGGACAGAGAACTATGGCTACACCTTC. This gives the protein CASSLGRTENYGYTF.

The CDR3 DNA follows: TGTGCCAGCAGCGTAGGGAGCGGTCAGCCCCAGCATTTT. As protein: CASSVGSGQPQHF. This chain uses TRBV9 with TRBJ1-5; no reliable D call. The CDR3 is 13 residues long. Germline V lookup: CDR1 SGDLS, CDR2 YYNGEE. Trimming removed 0 bases from V and 6 bases from J, with 7 bases in between.

This clone was seen a handful of times. CDR3 nucleotides: TGTGCCAGCAGCTATAGCACAGATACGCAGTATTTT. This encodes CASSYSTDTQYF. This rearrangement joins TRBV5-6 to TRBJ2-3, with unresolved D. V lost 3 bases and J lost 0, with 2 bases in between. The CDR3 length is 12 residues. The V gene's germline CDR1 is SGHDT and CDR2 YYEEEE.

The chain recombines TRBV4-3 with TRBJ2-1; D may be TRBD2 (6 bases). The CDR3 is 15 residues long. Germline CDR1 reads LGHNA; CDR2 reads YSLEER. V lost 3 bases to trimming and J lost 9 bases, with 18 bases between them. This CDR3 is CASSQAGVMGGEQFF. The CDR3 DNA reads TGCGCCAGCAGCCAGGCCGGGGTGATGGGGGGTGAGCAGTTCTTC.

The table lists this clone with a few counts. The CDR3, as DNA: TGTGCCTGGAAGGTCGGGGCCGGTGGAAACACCATATATTTT. Amino acids: CAWKVGAGGNTIYF. This rearrangement joins TRBV30 to TRBJ1-3, with TRBD1 as a possible D gene (5 bases). From germline, CDR1 is GTSNPN and CDR2 SVGIG (reference sequence). V was cut by 4 bases and J by 3 bases, with 13 bases left in between. This CDR3 region has 14 residues.